The 26 T cell receptor beta chains listed next were all sequenced from one sample in a study of PD-L1 blockade in urothelial cancer. Sequencing used immunoSEQ multiplex PCR; TCRdb keeps in-frame clones, though not all of them. The data show 85,000 to 130,000 clones, over 80% seen once. The material sequenced was PBMCs, taken around atezolizumab (anti-PD-L1) treatment. The receptors stem from a woman of 80 years or more with urothelial cancer.

V usage is TRBV10-1 and J usage is TRBJ2-3; D gene uncertain. CDR1 is WNHNN and CDR2 is SYGVQD in the germline V gene (reference sequence). The CDR3 is 12 amino acids. Deletions cut 6 bases from V and 2 bases from J, with 6 bases between. The CDR3 DNA follows: TGCGCCAGCAGAGCTTCCACAGATACGCAGTATTTT. Residues: CASRASTDTQYF.

CDR3 sequence reads: CASSESGFEKLFF. As DNA, the CDR3 is TGTGCCAGCAGTGAATCGGGGTTCGAAAAACTGTTTTTT. The chain joins TRBV6-1 to TRBJ1-4, with D unclear. Trimming removed 2 bases at V and 8 bases at J, with 9 bases between. Germline V lookup: CDR1 MNHNS, CDR2 SASEGT. The CDR3 has 13 amino acids.

This chain joins TRBV5-4 and TRBJ1-4, with no clear D. Trimming removed 0 bases from V and 1 base from J, with 4 bases in between. The CDR3 is 14 amino acids. Germline loops: CDR1 SGHNT, CDR2 YYREEE (reference sequence). The DNA for the CDR3 is TGTGCCAGCAGCTTGGGAGGAACTAATGAAAAACTGTTTTTT. This encodes CASSLGGTNEKLFF. Filled out from reference TRBV5-4 and TRBJ1-4, the complete variable domain reads ETGVTQSPTHLIKTRGQQVTLRCSSQSGHNTVSWYQQALGQGPQFIFQYYREEENGRGNFPPRFSGLQFPNYSSELNVNALELDDSALYLCASSLGGTNEKLFFGSGTQLSVL.

The gene calls are TRBV5-1 and TRBJ1-1; 9 bases line up with TRBD1. The CDR3 extends over 16 amino acids. The J segment lost 5 bases and the V segment lost 0 bases, leaving 8 bases of the junction unmatched. The germline gives CDR1 SGHRS, CDR2 YFSETQ. In DNA form, the CDR3 reads TGCGCCAGCAGCTTGGGTACGACAGGGGGAGGGACTGAAGCTTTCTTT. Amino acid sequence: CASSLGTTGGGTEAFF.

The chain employs TRBV19 and TRBJ1-4, with D unresolved. V was pared by 5 bases and J by 0 bases, with 16 bases between. Germline lookup yields CDR1 LNHDA and CDR2 SQIVND (reference sequence). The length of the CDR3 is 17 residues. The CDR3, as DNA: TGTGCCAGTAGTCCGCGCTGGGCGGGTGCAACTAATGAAAAACTGTTTTTT. Translating gives CASSPRWAGATNEKLFF.

The chain is built from TRBV10-3 and TRBJ2-7; 8 bases line up with TRBD2. V gave up 6 bases and J gave up 1 base; unmatched junction bases: 5. This CDR3 region has 14 residues. From germline, CDR1 is ENHRY and CDR2 SYGVKD. CDR3 region: CAISSASGSYEQYF. CDR3 DNA sequence: TGTGCCATCAGCTCTGCTAGCGGGTCCTACGAGCAGTACTTC.

The rearrangement joins TRBV7-2 to TRBJ2-7; 7 bases fit TRBD1. The trim removed 7 bases at V and 6 bases at J, leaving 12 bases unmatched. Germline assignment: CDR1 SGHTA and CDR2 FQGNSA. The CDR3 covers 14 residues. The CDR3 DNA follows: TGTGCCAGCACCCTTCGGCAGGCAGGGGGCGAGCAGTACTTC. It translates to CASTLRQAGGEQYF.

This rearrangement joins TRBV5-1 to TRBJ2-1; 11 positions agree with TRBD2. V lost 4 bases to trimming and J lost 5 bases; unmatched junction nucleotides: 2. The CDR3 spans 14 residues. Looked up from germline, CDR1 is SGHRS and CDR2 is YFSETQ. This CDR3 reads CASSPSGGNNEQFF. As DNA, the CDR3 is TGCGCCAGCAGCCCTAGCGGGGGGAACAATGAGCAGTTCTTC.

V and J are TRBV10-3 and TRBJ1-1; a weak D match, TRBD1 (6 bases). The CDR3 has 13 residues. The V and J ends lost 4 bases and 3 bases respectively, with 9 bases between them. The V gene's germline CDR1 is ENHRY and CDR2 SYGVKD. CDR3 amino acids: CAISGPGDTEAFF. Here the CDR3 DNA reads TGTGCCATCAGTGGCCCAGGGGACACTGAAGCTTTCTTT.

The rearrangement joins TRBV19 to TRBJ2-1, with D perhaps matching TRBD1 (5 bases). V was trimmed by 8 bases and J by 2 bases, leaving 13 bases between them. Germline V gene data show CDR1 as LNHDA and CDR2 as SQIVND (reference sequence). CDR3 length equals 14 residues. CDR3 bases: TGTGCCAGTCGGCAGGGTCTGGCCTACAATGAGCAGTTCTTC. It translates to CASRQGLAYNEQFF.

The chain carries TRBV5-1 and TRBJ1-1; 7 nucleotides align to TRBD1. This CDR3 comprises 15 residues. CDR1 and CDR2 (germline): SGHRS, YFSETQ. Germline trimming cut 4 bases from V and 0 bases from J; bases unmatched to any gene: 6. CDR3 nucleotide sequence: TGCGCCAGCAGCGGGATGGGACAGATGAACACTGAAGCTTTCTTT. Protein sequence: CASSGMGQMNTEAFF.

This chain uses TRBV28 with TRBJ2-7; D possibly corresponds to TRBD1 (5 bases). CDR1 MDHEN and CDR2 SYDVKM come from the germline V gene. The germline V and J ends were trimmed by 1 base and 3 bases, with 19 bases remaining between them. This CDR3 has 17 residues. This CDR3 reads CASSLLAQGREGYEQYF. Written as DNA, the CDR3 is TGTGCCAGCAGTTTATTAGCCCAGGGTAGAGAAGGCTACGAGCAGTACTTC.

V is TRBV29-1 and J is TRBJ2-3, with 7 bases identical to TRBD2. Germline V gene sequence: CDR1 SQVTM, CDR2 ANQGSEA. The CDR3 covers 13 residues. Trimming cost V 4 bases and J 0 bases; bases outside gene matches: 1. DNA of the CDR3: TGCAGCGTTGGGGGGGGTAGCACAGATACGCAGTATTTT. Its translation is CSVGGGSTDTQYF.

This clone came up once. The chain uses TRBV7-6 and TRBJ2-1, with TRBD2 matching over 11 bases. V trimming: 5 bases; J trimming: 9 bases; junction bases outside the gene matches: 15. The CDR3 length is 17 residues. Germline CDR1 reads SGHVS; CDR2 reads FNYEAQ. CDR3 sequence (DNA): TGTGCCAGCAGCAACATCTTAGCGGGAGGGCCGGTATCTGAGCAGTTCTTC. This gives the protein CASSNILAGGPVSEQFF. The complete variable domain, with remaining parts taken from reference TRBV7-6 and TRBJ2-1, reads GAGVSQSPRYKVTKRGQDVALRCDPISGHVSLYWYRQALGQGPEFLTYFNYEAQQDKSGLPNDRFSAERPEGSISTLTIQRTEQRDSAMYRCASSNILAGGPVSEQFFGPGTRLTVL.

In its sample, this clone was seen once. The CDR3 protein is CAWEQGGQPQHF. As DNA, the CDR3 is TGTGCCTGGGAGCAGGGGGGTCAGCCCCAGCATTTT. The chain couples TRBV30 to TRBJ1-5; 7 bases fit TRBD1. Germline CDR1 GTSNPN, CDR2 SVGIG (reference sequence). CDR3 length equals 12 residues. Trimming cost V 5 bases and J 6 bases; bases outside gene matches: 4.

The rearrangement uses TRBV5-1 and TRBJ2-3, with 10 bases aligning to TRBD1. CDR1 is SGHRS, CDR2 YFSETQ, per germline. CDR3 length: 17 residues. V shed 4 bases and J 0 bases; nucleotides not matched to a gene: 8. The CDR3 region has the DNA TGCGCCAGCAGCCCCGGACAGGGGGTACTTAGCACAGATACGCAGTATTTT. Its protein is CASSPGQGVLSTDTQYF. Together with reference TRBV5-1 and TRBJ2-3, the CDR3 gives the full variable domain: KAGVTQTPRYLIKTRGQQVTLSCSPISGHRSVSWYQQTPGQGLQFLFEYFSETQRNKGNFPGRFSGRQFSNSRSEMNVSTLELGDSALYLCASSPGQGVLSTDTQYFGPGTRLTVL.

This chain connects TRBV5-1 to TRBJ2-1, with TRBD2 identical over 8 bases. V lost 0 bases to trimming and J lost 10 bases; unmatched junction nucleotides: 12. The germline V gene has CDR1 SGHRS and CDR2 YFSETQ. CDR3 length: 16 amino acids. Here the CDR3 DNA reads TGCGCCAGCAGCTTGGGGGGAGCGGGAGTGATCGTGGAGCAGTTCTTC. Its protein is CASSLGGAGVIVEQFF.

Notes on this clone: A much more abundant neighbour one base away suggests this may be a read error. The CDR3 sequence: CASSLVMSSYEQYF. Written as DNA, the CDR3 is TGTGCCAGCAGCTTGGTCATGAGCTCCTACGAGCAGTACTTC. The chain recombines TRBV5-4 with TRBJ2-7; the D is unclear. Trimming stripped 0 bases from V and 0 bases from J, with 7 bases between. The CDR3 runs 14 residues. The germline V gene encodes CDR1 SGHNT and CDR2 YYREEE (reference sequence). Together with reference TRBV5-4 and TRBJ2-7, the CDR3 gives the full variable domain: ETGVTQSPTHLIKTRGQQVTLRCSSQSGHNTVSWYQQALGQGPQFIFQYYREEENGRGNFPPRFSGLQFPNYSSELNVNALELDDSALYLCASSLVMSSYEQYFGPGTRLTVT.

The V and J genes are TRBV9 and TRBJ2-2; 7 bases align to TRBD1. V gave up 2 bases and J gave up 3 bases; unmatched junction bases: 7. CDR1 and CDR2 from the germline V gene are SGDLS and YYNGEE. The CDR3 covers 16 residues. The CDR3 sequence is CASSVRPGQYTGELFF. The CDR3 DNA sequence: TGTGCCAGCAGCGTCCGACCGGGACAGTACACCGGGGAGCTGTTTTTT.

J is TRBJ1-5 and V is TRBV10-3; a weak D match, TRBD1 (6 bases). CDR3 length: 14 residues. V was pared by 6 bases and J by 2 bases, with 11 bases between. The germline V gene has CDR1 ENHRY and CDR2 SYGVKD. CDR3 sequence: CAIRGAGGNQPQHF. As DNA, the CDR3 is TGTGCCATCAGGGGGGCGGGGGGCAATCAGCCCCAGCATTTT.

This clone was seen a few times. This chain connects TRBV29-1 to TRBJ1-1; D ambiguous. The CDR3 sequence is 12 residues long. Germline CDR1 SQVTM, CDR2 ANQGSEA. The ends were cut back, 4 bases at V and 2 bases at J, with 8 bases in the middle. The CDR3 DNA follows: TGCAGCGTTGCCCCGACAAACACTGAAGCTTTCTTT. Translating it yields CSVAPTNTEAFF.

The chain uses TRBV4-2 and TRBJ2-3; possible D gene TRBD2, 5 bases. The CDR3 has 15 amino acids. V was pared by 2 bases and J by 6 bases, with 15 bases between. Looked up from germline, CDR1 is LGHNA and CDR2 is YNFKEQ. In nucleotides, the CDR3 is TGTGCCAGCAGCCAACCCGGGGTTTTAACGGATACGCAGTATTTT. Its translation: CASSQPGVLTDTQYF.

The rearrangement uses TRBV2 and TRBJ2-5; perhaps TRBD2 as D (5 bases). The CDR3 has 13 residues. V dropped 7 bases and J dropped 7 bases, with 16 bases sitting between them. Germline CDR1 is SNHLY and CDR2 is FYNNEI. CDR3 DNA: TGTGCCAGCACAGGACGAGCGGCGTGGACCCAGTACTTC. Its protein product is CASTGRAAWTQYF.

The chain is built from TRBV9 and TRBJ2-5, with TRBD2 as a possible D gene (5 bases). In germline, CDR1 is SGDLS, CDR2 YYNGEE. V was shortened by 0 bases and J by 0 bases, with 9 bases between the two germline ends. This CDR3 has 15 residues. The CDR3: CASSVEDWDQETQYF. CDR3 DNA sequence: TGTGCCAGCAGCGTAGAGGACTGGGACCAAGAGACCCAGTACTTC.

This chain joins TRBV19 and TRBJ1-5; TRBD1 agrees at 7 bases. The CDR3 totals 15 residues. Per the germline V gene, CDR1 is LNHDA and CDR2 is SQIVND (reference sequence). Losses at the gene ends were 6 bases for V and 0 bases for J; bases not matched to a gene: 5. The CDR3 loop reads CASSFTGVSNQPQHF. CDR3 bases: TGTGCCAGTAGCTTTACAGGGGTTAGCAATCAGCCCCAGCATTTT.

V and J are TRBV19 and TRBJ2-7; TRBD1 agrees at 7 bases. The CDR3 length is 13 residues. From germline, CDR1 is LNHDA and CDR2 SQIVND (reference sequence). The J segment lost 1 base and the V segment lost 6 bases, leaving 3 bases of the junction unmatched. For the CDR3, the DNA is TGTGCCAGTAGAGGGACAGATTCCTACGAGCAGTACTTC. Its protein product is CASRGTDSYEQYF.